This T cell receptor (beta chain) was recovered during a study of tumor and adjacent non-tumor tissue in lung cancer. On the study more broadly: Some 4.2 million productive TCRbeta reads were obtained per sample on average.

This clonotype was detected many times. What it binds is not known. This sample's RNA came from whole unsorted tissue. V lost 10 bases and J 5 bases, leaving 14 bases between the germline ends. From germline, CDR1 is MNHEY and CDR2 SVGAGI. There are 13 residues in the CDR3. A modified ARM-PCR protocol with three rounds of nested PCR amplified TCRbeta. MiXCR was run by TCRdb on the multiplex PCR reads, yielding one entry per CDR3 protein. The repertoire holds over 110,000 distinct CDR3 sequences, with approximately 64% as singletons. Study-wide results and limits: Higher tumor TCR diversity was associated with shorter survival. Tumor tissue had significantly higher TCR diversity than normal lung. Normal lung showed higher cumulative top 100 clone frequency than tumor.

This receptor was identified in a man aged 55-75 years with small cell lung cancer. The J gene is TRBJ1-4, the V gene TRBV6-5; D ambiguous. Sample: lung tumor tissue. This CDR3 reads CATHENSNEKLFF. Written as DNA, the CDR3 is TGTGCCACCCACGAAAACTCGAATGAAAAACTGTTTTTT.